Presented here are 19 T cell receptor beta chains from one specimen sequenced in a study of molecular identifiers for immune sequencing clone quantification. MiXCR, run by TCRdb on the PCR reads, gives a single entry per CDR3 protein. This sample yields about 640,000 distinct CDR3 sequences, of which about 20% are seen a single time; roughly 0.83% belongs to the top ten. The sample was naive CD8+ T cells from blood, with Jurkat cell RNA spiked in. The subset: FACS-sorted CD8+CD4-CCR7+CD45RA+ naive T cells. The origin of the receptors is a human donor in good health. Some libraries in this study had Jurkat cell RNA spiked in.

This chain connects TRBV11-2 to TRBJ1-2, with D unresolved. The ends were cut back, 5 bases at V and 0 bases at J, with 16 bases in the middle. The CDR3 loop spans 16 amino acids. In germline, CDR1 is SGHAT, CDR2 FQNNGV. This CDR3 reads CASSPLSAGSNYGYTF. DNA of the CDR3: TGTGCCAGCAGCCCGTTGTCGGCCGGTTCTAACTATGGCTACACCTTC. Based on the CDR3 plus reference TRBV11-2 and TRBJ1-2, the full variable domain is EAGVAQSPRYKIIEKRQSVAFWCNPISGHATLYWYQQILGQGPKLLIQFQNNGVVDDSQLPKDRFSAERLKGVDSTLKIQPAKLEDSAVYLCASSPLSAGSNYGYTFGSGTRLTVV.

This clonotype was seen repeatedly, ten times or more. The CDR3 loop reads CSVAGISYEQYF. The CDR3 DNA follows: TGCAGTGTTGCTGGAATTTCCTACGAGCAGTACTTC. V and J are TRBV20-1 and TRBJ2-7; unclear D gene. The germline V gene has CDR1 DFQATT and CDR2 SNEGSKA (reference sequence). V dropped 7 bases and J dropped 1 base, with 11 bases sitting between them. The CDR3 loop spans 12 amino acids.

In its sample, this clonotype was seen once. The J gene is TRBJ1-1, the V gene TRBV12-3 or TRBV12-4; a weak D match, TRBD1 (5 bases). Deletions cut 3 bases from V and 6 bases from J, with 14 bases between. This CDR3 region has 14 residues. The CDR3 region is CASSFNRGSSEAFF. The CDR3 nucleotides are TGTGCCAGCAGTTTTAATAGGGGTAGCTCTGAAGCTTTCTTT.

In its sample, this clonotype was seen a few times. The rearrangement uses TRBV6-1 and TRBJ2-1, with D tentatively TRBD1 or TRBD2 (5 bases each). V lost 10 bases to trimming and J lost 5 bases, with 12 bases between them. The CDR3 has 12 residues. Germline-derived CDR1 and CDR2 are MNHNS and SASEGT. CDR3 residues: CATSGTHNEQFF. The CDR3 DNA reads TGTGCCACCTCCGGGACCCACAATGAGCAGTTCTTC.

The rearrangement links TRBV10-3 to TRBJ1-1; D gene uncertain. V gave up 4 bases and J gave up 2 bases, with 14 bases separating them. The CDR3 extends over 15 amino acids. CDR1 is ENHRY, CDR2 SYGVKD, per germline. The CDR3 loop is CAISVSGGLNTEAFF. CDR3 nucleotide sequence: TGTGCCATCAGTGTTTCAGGAGGGTTAAACACTGAAGCTTTCTTT.

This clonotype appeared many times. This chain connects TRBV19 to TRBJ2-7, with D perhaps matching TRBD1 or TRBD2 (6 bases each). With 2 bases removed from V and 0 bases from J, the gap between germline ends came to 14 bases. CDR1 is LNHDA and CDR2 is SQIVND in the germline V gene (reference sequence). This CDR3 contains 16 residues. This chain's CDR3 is CASSIKEGVSSYEQYF. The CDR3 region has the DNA TGTGCCAGTAGTATAAAGGAGGGGGTGTCCTCCTACGAGCAGTACTTC.

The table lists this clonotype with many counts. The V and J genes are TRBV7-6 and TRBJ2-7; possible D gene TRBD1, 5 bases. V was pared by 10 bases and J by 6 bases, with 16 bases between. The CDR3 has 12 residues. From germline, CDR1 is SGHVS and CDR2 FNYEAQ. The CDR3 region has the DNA TGTGCCACCTCCTGGCAGGGTGGCGAGCAGTACTTC. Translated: CATSWQGGEQYF.

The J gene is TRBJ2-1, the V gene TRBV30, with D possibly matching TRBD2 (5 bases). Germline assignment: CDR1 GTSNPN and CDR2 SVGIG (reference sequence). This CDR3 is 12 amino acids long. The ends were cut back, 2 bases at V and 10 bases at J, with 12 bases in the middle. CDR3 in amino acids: CAWSRGRGEQFF. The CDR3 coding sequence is TGTGCCTGGAGTCGGGGAAGAGGAGAGCAGTTCTTC.

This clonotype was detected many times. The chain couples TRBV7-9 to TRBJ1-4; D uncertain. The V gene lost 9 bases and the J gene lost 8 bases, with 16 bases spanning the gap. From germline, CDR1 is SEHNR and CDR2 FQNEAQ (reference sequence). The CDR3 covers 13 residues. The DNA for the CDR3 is TGTGCCAGTGCTGGAGGATCGAGAGAAAAACTGTTTTTT. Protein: CASAGGSREKLFF.

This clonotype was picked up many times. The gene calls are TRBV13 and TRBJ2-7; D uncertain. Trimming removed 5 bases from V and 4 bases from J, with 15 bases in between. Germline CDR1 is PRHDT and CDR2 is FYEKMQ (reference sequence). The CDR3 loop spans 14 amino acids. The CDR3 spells CASSPHPQRYEQYF. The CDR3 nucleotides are TGTGCCAGCAGCCCCCACCCCCAACGGTACGAGCAGTACTTC.

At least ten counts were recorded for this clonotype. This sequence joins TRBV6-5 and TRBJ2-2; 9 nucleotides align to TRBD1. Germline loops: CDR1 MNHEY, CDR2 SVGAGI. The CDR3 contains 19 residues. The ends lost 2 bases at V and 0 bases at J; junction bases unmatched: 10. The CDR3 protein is CASSYHIFGQGTNTGELFF. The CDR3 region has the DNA TGTGCCAGCAGTTACCATATCTTCGGACAGGGGACGAACACCGGGGAGCTGTTTTTT.

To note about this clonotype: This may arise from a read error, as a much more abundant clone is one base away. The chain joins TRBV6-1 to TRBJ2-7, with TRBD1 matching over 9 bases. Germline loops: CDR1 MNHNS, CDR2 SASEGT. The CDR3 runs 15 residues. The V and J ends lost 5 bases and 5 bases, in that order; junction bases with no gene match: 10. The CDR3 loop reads CASSPRQGGGHEQYF. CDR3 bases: TGTGCCAGCAGTCCCCGACAGGGGGGTGGCCACGAGCAGTACTTC.

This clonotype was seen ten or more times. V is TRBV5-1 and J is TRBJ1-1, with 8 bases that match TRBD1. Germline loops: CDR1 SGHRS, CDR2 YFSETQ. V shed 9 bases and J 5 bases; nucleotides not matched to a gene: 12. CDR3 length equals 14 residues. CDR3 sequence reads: CAIQLDRGGTEAFF. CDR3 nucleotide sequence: TGCGCCATCCAACTAGACAGGGGTGGTACTGAAGCTTTCTTT.

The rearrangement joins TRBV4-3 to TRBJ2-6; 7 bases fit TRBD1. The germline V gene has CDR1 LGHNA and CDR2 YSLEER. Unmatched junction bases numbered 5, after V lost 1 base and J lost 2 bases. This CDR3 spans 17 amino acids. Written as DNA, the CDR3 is TGCGCCAGCAGCCAAGGGGGGCAGGGGGCTGGGGCCAACGTCCTGACTTTC. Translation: CASSQGGQGAGANVLTF.

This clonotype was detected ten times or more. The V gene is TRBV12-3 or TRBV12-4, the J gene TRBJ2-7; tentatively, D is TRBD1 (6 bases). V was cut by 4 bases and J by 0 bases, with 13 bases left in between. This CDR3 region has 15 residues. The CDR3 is CASSSSGQSSYEQYF. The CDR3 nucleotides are TGTGCCAGCAGTTCGTCCGGACAGAGCTCCTACGAGCAGTACTTC.

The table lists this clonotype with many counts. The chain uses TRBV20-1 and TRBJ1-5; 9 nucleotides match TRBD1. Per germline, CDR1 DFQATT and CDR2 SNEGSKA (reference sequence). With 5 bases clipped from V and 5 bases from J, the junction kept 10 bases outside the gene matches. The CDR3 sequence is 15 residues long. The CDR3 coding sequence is TGCAGTGCTGCCGGGGACAGGGTTGCGGATCAGCCCCAGCATTTT. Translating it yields CSAAGDRVADQPQHF.

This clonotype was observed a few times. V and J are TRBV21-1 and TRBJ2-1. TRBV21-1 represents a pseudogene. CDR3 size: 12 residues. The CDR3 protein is CASSKIEPSRFF. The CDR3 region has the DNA TGTGCCAGCAGCAAAATCGAACCAAGCCGGTTCTTC.

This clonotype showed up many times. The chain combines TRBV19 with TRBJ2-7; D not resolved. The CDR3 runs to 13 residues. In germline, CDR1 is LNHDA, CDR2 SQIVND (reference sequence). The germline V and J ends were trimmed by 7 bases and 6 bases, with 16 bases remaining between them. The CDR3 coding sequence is TGTGCCAGTATTGATACGTTAGCAGGCGAGCAGTACTTC. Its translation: CASIDTLAGEQYF.

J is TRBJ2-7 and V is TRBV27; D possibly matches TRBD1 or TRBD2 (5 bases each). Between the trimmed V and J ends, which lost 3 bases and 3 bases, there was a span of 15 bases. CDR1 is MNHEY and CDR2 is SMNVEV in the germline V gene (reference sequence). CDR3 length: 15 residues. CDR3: CASSFGKGSSYEQYF. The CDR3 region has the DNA TGTGCCAGCAGTTTTGGAAAGGGGAGCAGCTACGAGCAGTACTTC.